The 8 T cell receptor beta chains reported below all come from one sample, sequenced in a study of graft-versus-host responses after intestinal transplantation. Once graft tissue had been processed, intraepithelial and lamina propria lymphocytes were released. TCRdb's copy holds only in-frame clones and misses some; the assay was immunoSEQ multiplex PCR. Here the sample spans tens of thousands of clones, 75% to 90% being singletons. The sequences come from ileum tissue, collected 350 to 400 days after transplant. These receptor sequences come from a human patient who received an intestinal transplant, so some T cells may come from the graft donor.

V is TRBV6-4 and J is TRBJ1-5; 10 bases are a match to TRBD1. Per germline, CDR1 MRHNA and CDR2 SNTAGT. V was clipped by 7 bases and J by 0 bases; unmatched bases: 12. CDR3 size: 18 residues. The CDR3 DNA follows: TGTGCCAGCACCCTAAGACAGGGGGCCCTATATAGCAATCAGCCCCAGCATTTT. Translation gives CASTLRQGALYSNQPQHF.

The V gene is TRBV6-1, the J gene TRBJ2-1; 7 bases match TRBD1. Germline trimming cut 0 bases from V and 10 bases from J; bases unmatched to any gene: 3. Germline assignment: CDR1 MNHNS and CDR2 SASEGT. The CDR3 loop spans 13 amino acids. DNA for the CDR3: TGTGCCAGCAGTGAAGCGTGGGACAGCGAGCAGTTCTTC. Translated, it gives CASSEAWDSEQFF.

V gene TRBV29-1 combines with J gene TRBJ2-2; D unclear. This CDR3 region has 11 residues. The germline V gene has CDR1 SQVTM and CDR2 ANQGSEA. Deletions cut 3 bases from V and 5 bases from J, with 4 bases between. The CDR3 reads CSVDRTGELFF. Here the CDR3 DNA reads TGCAGCGTTGACAGGACCGGGGAGCTGTTTTTT.

This chain joins TRBV2 and TRBJ1-5; D is ambiguous. The CDR3 runs 16 residues. V was shortened by 8 bases and J by 1 base, with 18 bases between the two germline ends. CDR1 is SNHLY, CDR2 FYNNEI, per germline. CDR3 region: CASGPPHRGSNQPQHF. CDR3 bases: TGTGCCAGCGGCCCCCCCCATCGGGGAAGCAATCAGCCCCAGCATTTT. The entire variable domain, with the rest obtained from reference TRBV2 and TRBJ1-5, is as follows: EPEVTQTPSHQVTQMGQEVILRCVPISNHLYFYWYRQILGQKVEFLVSFYNNEISEKSEIFDDQFSVERPDGSNFTLKIRSTKLEDSAMYFCASGPPHRGSNQPQHFGDGTRLSIL.

The rearrangement joins TRBV13 to TRBJ2-1, with 13 nucleotides matching TRBD2. V lost 1 base, J lost 4 bases, and 13 bases stayed unmatched. CDR1 and CDR2 (germline): PRHDT, FYEKMQ (reference sequence). The CDR3 has 20 amino acids. The CDR3 DNA reads TGTGCCAGCAGCTTAGCCCCCGCACTAGCGGGGGGGCCGGAGTACAATGAGCAGTTCTTC. Translating it yields CASSLAPALAGGPEYNEQFF.

The V call is TRBV6-4, the J call TRBJ1-1; D ambiguous. The CDR3 is 15 residues long. Trimming removed 4 bases from V and 5 bases from J, with 17 bases in between. Germline assignment: CDR1 MRHNA and CDR2 SNTAGT. The DNA of the CDR3 is TGTGCCAGCAGTGTTGTGGGGTTGTCGAATACTGAAGCTTTCTTT. Translating it yields CASSVVGLSNTEAFF.

V and J are TRBV2 and TRBJ2-5, with TRBD2 as a possible D gene (5 bases). The ends were cut back, 9 bases at V and 2 bases at J, with 19 bases in the middle. Germline lookup yields CDR1 SNHLY and CDR2 FYNNEI. The CDR3 contains 15 residues. CDR3 DNA sequence: TGTGCCAGTATGGGCCTCGGGGATCGGCAAGAGACCCAGTACTTC. It translates to CASMGLGDRQETQYF.

A note on this clone: At one of its ends the junction is not consistent with the germline gene, which may arise from a read error. The rearrangement joins TRBV12-5 to TRBJ2-3; tentatively, D is TRBD2 (6 bases). The CDR3 runs 12 residues. The germline V gene has CDR1 LGHNT and CDR2 FRNRAP. CDR3 sequence: CASGLSPPGGDF. The CDR3 coding sequence is TGTGCTAGTGGTTTGAGTCCACCGGGCGGGGATTTT.